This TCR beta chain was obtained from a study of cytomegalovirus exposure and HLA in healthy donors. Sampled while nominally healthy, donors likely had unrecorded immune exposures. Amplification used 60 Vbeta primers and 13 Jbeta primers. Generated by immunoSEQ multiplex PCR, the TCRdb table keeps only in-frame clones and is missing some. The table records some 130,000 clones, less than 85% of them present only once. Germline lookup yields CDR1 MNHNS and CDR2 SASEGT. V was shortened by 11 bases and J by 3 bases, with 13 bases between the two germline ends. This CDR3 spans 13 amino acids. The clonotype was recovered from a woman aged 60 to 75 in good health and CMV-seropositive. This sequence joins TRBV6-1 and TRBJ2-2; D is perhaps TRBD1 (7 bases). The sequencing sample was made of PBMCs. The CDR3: CAHARGDTGELFF. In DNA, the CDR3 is TGTGCCCACGCCAGGGGGGACACCGGGGAGCTGTTTTTT.